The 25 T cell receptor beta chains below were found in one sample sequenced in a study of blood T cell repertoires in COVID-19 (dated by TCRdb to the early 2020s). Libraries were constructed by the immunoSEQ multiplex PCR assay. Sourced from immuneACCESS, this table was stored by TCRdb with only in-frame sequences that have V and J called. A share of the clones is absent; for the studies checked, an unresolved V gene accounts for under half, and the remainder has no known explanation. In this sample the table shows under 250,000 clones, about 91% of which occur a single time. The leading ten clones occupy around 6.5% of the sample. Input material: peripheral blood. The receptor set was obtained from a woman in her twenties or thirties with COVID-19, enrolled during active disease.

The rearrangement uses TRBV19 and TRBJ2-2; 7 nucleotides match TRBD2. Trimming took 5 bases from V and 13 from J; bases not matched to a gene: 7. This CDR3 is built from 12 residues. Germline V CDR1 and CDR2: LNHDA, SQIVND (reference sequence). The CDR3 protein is CASSHGGRVLFF. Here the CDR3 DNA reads TGTGCCAGTAGTCACGGGGGGAGAGTGCTGTTTTTT.

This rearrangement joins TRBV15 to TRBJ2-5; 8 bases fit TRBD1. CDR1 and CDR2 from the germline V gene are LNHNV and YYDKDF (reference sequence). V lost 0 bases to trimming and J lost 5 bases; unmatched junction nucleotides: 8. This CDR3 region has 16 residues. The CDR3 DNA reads TGTGCCACCAGCAGAGATTTGGGCAGGGGGCGGGAGACCCAGTACTTC. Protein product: CATSRDLGRGRETQYF. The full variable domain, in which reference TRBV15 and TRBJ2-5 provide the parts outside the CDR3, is DAMVIQNPRYQVTQFGKPVTLSCSQTLNHNVMYWYQQKSSQAPKLLFHYYDKDFNNEADTPDNFQSRRPNTSFCFLDIRSPGLGDTAMYLCATSRDLGRGRETQYFGPGTRLLVL.

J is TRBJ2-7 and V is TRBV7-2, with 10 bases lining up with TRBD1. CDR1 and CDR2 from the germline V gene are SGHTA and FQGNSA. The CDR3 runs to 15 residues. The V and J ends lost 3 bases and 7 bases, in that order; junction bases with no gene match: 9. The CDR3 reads CASSFRDRGAEEQYF. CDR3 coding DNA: TGTGCCAGCAGCTTCCGGGACAGGGGCGCAGAGGAGCAGTACTTC.

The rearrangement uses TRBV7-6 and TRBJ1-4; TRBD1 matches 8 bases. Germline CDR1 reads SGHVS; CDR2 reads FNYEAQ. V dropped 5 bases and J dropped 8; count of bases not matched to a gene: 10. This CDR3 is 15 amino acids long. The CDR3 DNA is TGTGCCAGCAGCCGAACAGGGGGGATAGGCGAAAAACTGTTTTTT. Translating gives CASSRTGGIGEKLFF. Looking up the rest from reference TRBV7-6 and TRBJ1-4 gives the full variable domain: GAGVSQSPRYKVTKRGQDVALRCDPISGHVSLYWYRQALGQGPEFLTYFNYEAQQDKSGLPNDRFSAERPEGSISTLTIQRTEQRDSAMYRCASSRTGGIGEKLFFGSGTQLSVL.

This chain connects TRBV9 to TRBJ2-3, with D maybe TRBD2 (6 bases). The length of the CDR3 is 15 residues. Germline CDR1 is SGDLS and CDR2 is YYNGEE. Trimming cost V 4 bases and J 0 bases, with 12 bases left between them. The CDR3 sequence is CASSSSVTSTDTQYF. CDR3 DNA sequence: TGTGCCAGCAGCTCTAGCGTAACTAGCACAGATACGCAGTATTTT.

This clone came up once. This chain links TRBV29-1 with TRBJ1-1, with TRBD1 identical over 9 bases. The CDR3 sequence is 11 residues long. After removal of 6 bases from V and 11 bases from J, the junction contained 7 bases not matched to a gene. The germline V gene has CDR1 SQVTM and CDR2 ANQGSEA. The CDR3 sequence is CSVTGGRGAFF. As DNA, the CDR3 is TGCAGCGTCACAGGGGGCAGGGGTGCTTTCTTT.

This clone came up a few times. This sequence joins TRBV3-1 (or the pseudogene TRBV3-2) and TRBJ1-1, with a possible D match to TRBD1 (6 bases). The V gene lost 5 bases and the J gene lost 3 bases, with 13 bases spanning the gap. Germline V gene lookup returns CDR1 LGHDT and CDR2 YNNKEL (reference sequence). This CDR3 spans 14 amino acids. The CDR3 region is CASSDTGKDTEAFF. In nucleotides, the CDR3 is TGTGCCAGCAGCGATACAGGGAAGGACACTGAAGCTTTCTTT.

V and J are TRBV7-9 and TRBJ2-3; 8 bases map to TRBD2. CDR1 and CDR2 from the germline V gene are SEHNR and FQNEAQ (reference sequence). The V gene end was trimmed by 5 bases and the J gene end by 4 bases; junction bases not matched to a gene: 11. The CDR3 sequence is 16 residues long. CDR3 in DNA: TGTGCCAGCAGCCCCTCCCCGGGAGGGCAGTCAGATACGCAGTATTTT. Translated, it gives CASSPSPGGQSDTQYF.

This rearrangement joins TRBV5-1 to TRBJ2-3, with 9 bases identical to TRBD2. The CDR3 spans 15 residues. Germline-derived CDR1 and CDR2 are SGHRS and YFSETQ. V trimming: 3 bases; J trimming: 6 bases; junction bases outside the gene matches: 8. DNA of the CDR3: TGCGCCAGCAGCTACCTAGCGGGATCGGGGGATACGCAGTATTTT. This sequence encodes CASSYLAGSGDTQYF.

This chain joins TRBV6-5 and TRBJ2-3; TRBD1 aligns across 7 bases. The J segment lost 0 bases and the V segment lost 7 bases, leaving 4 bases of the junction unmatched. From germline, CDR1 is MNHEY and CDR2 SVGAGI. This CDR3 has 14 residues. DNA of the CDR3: TGTGCCAGCAAGGGGGCGCGAAGCACAGATACGCAGTATTTT. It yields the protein CASKGARSTDTQYF.

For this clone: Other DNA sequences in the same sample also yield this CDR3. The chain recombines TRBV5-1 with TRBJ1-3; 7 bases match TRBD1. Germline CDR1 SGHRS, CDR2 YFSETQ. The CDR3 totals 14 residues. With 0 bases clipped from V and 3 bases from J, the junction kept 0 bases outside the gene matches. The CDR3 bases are TGCGCCAGCAGCTTGGACAGGGGTGGAAACACCATATATTTT. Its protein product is CASSLDRGGNTIYF.

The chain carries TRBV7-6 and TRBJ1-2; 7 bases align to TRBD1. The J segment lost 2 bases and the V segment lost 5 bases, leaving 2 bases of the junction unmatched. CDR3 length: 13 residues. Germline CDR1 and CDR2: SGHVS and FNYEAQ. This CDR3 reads CASSPDRNYGYTF. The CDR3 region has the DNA TGTGCCAGCAGCCCGGACAGGAACTATGGCTACACCTTC.

The CDR3 coding sequence is TGCGCCAGCAGCCCCTACAACCAAGGGAGCACTGAAGCTTTCTTT. Translated: CASSPYNQGSTEAFF. The rearrangement links TRBV4-3 to TRBJ1-1; D unresolved. Germline V gives CDR1 LGHNA, CDR2 YSLEER. This CDR3 has 15 residues. Deletions cut 4 bases from V and 4 bases from J, with 16 bases between.

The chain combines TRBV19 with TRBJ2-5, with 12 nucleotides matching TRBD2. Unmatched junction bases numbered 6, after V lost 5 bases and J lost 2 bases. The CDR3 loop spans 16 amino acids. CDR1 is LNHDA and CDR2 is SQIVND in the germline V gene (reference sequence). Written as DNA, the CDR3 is TGTGCCAGTAGTCCAAGGACTAGCGGGGTACAAGAGACCCAGTACTTC. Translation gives CASSPRTSGVQETQYF.

CDR3 sequence reads: CASRTEEVTSGSQETQYF. CDR3 coding DNA: TGTGCCAGCAGGACAGAGGAGGTGACTAGCGGGAGCCAAGAGACCCAGTACTTC. This chain uses TRBV7-9 with TRBJ2-5, with TRBD2 matching over 12 bases. Trimming removed 6 bases from V and 1 base from J; junction bases left unmatched: 12. Germline V CDR1 and CDR2: SEHNR, FQNEAQ (reference sequence). The CDR3 loop spans 18 amino acids. Full variable domain (remainder filled in from reference TRBV7-9 and TRBJ2-5): DTGVSQNPRHKITKRGQNVTFRCDPISEHNRLYWYRQTLGQGPEFLTYFQNEAQLEKSRLLSDRFSAERPKGSFSTLEIQRTEQGDSAMYLCASRTEEVTSGSQETQYFGPGTRLLVL.

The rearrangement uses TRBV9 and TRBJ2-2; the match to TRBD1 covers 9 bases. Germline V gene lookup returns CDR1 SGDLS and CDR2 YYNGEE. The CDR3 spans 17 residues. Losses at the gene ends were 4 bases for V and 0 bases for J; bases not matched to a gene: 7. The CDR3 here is CASSTQRQGANTGELFF. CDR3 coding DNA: TGTGCCAGCAGCACCCAGAGACAGGGGGCGAACACCGGGGAGCTGTTTTTT. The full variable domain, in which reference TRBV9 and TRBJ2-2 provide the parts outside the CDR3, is DSGVTQTPKHLITATGQRVTLRCSPRSGDLSVYWYQQSLDQGLQFLIQYYNGEERAKGNILERFSAQQFPDLHSELNLSSLELGDSALYFCASSTQRQGANTGELFFGEGSRLTVL.

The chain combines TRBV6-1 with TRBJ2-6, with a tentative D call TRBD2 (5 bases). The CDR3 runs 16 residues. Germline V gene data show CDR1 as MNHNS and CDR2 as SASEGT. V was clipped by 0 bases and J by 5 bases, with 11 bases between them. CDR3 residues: CASSEAPPGRANVLTF. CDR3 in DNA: TGTGCCAGCAGTGAAGCGCCCCCGGGGAGGGCCAACGTCCTGACTTTC.

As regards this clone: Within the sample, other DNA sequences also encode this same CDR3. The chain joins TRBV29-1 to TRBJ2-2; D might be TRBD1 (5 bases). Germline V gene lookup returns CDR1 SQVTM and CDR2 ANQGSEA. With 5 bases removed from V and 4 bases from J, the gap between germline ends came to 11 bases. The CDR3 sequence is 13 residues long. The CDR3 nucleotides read TGCAGCGTTTTAGGGGTCGTCACCGGGGAGCTGTTTTTT. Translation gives CSVLGVVTGELFF.

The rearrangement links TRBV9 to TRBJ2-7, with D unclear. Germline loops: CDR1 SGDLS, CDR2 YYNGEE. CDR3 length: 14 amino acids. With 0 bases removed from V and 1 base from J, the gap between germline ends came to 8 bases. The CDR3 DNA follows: TGTGCCAGCAGCGTAGGTCAGAATTCCTACGAGCAGTACTTC. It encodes CASSVGQNSYEQYF.

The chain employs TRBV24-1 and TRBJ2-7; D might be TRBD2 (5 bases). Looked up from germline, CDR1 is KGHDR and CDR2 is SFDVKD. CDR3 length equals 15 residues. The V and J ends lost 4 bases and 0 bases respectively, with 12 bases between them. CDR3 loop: CATSDPGSGSYEQYF. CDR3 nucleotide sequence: TGTGCCACCAGTGACCCGGGGTCGGGCTCCTACGAGCAGTACTTC.

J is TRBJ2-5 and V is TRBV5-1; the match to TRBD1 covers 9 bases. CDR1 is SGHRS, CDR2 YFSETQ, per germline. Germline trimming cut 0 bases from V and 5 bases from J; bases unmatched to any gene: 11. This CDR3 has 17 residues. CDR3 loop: CASSLGIQTGGFETQYF. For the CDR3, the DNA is TGCGCCAGCAGCTTGGGTATTCAAACAGGGGGCTTTGAGACCCAGTACTTC.

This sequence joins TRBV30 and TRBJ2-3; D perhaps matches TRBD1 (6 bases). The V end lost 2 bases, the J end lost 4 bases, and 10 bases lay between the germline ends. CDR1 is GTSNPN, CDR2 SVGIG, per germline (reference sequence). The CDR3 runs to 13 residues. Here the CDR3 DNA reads TGTGCCTGGAGTTTAAACAGGGCAGATACGCAGTATTTT. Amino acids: CAWSLNRADTQYF.

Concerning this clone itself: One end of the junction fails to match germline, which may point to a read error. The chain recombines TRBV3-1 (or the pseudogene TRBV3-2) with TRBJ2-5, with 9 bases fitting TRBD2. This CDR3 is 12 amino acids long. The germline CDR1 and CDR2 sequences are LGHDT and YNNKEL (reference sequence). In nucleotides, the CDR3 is TGCCAGAGACTAGCGGAAAAAGAGACCCAGTACTTC. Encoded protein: CQRLAEKETQYF.

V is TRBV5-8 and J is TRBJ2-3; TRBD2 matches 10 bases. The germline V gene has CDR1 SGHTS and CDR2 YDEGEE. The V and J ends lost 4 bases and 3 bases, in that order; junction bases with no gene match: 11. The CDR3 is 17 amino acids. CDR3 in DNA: TGTGCCAGCAGCCCTACCGGGACTAGCGTGGGTACAGATACGCAGTATTTT. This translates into CASSPTGTSVGTDTQYF.

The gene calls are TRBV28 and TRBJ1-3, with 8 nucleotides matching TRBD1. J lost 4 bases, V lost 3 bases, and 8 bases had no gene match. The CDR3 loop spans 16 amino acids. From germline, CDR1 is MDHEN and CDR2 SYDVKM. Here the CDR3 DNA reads TGTGCCAGCAGTTTTAGATCTTGGACAGGGGGAAACACCATATATTTT. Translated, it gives CASSFRSWTGGNTIYF.